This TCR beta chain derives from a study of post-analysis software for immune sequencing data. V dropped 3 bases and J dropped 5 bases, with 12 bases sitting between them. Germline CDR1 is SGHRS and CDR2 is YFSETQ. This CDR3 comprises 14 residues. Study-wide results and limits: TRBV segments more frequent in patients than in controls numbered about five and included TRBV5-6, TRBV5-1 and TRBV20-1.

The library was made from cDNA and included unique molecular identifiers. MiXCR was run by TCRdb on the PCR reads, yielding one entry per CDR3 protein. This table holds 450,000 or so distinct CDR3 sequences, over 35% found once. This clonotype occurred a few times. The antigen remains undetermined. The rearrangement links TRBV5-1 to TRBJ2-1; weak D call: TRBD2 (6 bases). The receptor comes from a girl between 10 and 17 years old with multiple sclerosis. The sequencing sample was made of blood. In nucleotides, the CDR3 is TGCGCCAGCAGCTCGGGACTCGGTAACAATGAGCAGTTCTTC. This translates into CASSSGLGNNEQFF.